The 19 T cell receptor beta chains listed next were all sequenced from one sample in a study of early T cells in non-severe SARS-CoV-2 infection. TCRdb analysed the 5' RACE reads with MiXCR anew, one entry per CDR3 protein. The sample comprises 30,000 to 40,000 distinct CDR3 sequences, roughly 9.2% of which are singletons, and approximately 13% rests with the top ten. What was sequenced was whole blood. Source of these receptors: an adult who was a healthcare worker with PCR-confirmed SARS-CoV-2 infection or an uninfected control (not recorded which).

This clonotype was counted at least ten times. CDR3 sequence: CASTGDRVGYTF. For the CDR3, the DNA is TGTGCCAGCACCGGCGACAGGGTTGGCTACACCTTC. The V and J genes are TRBV12-3 or TRBV12-4 and TRBJ1-2; 7 nucleotides align to TRBD1. The CDR3 spans 12 residues. V shed 7 bases and J 7 bases; nucleotides not matched to a gene: 6.

The V and J genes are TRBV12-3 or TRBV12-4 and TRBJ2-1; TRBD2 is a possible D gene (7 bases). The V and J ends lost 3 bases and 7 bases respectively, with 13 bases between them. The CDR3 covers 14 residues. DNA for the CDR3: TGTGCCAGCAGTTTTGGGGGGGCCATGAATGAGCAGTTCTTC. Amino acid sequence: CASSFGGAMNEQFF.

This clonotype occurred many times. The chain recombines TRBV5-4 with TRBJ2-1; 14 bases match TRBD2. V shed 5 bases and J 9 bases; nucleotides not matched to a gene: 13. CDR3 size: 17 residues. Germline V CDR1 and CDR2: SGHNT, YYREEE (reference sequence). CDR3 loop: CASSSPSTSGGAVEQFF. CDR3 sequence (DNA): TGTGCCAGCAGTTCCCCTTCGACTAGCGGGGGGGCCGTTGAGCAGTTCTTC.

This clonotype was counted many times. The DNA of the CDR3 is TGTGCCAGCAGCTACGGGACCCCCGGGGGTTACAATGAGCAGTTCTTC. It translates to CASSYGTPGGYNEQFF. This chain uses TRBV7-6 with TRBJ2-1; D is perhaps TRBD2 (6 bases). Trimming stripped 4 bases from V and 4 bases from J, with 17 bases between. Germline CDR1 SGHVS, CDR2 FNYEAQ. This CDR3 region has 16 residues.

The rearrangement links TRBV20-1 to TRBJ1-4, with TRBD1 as a possible D gene (6 bases). The CDR3 spans 14 residues. Trimming took off 7 bases at V and 4 bases at J, with 16 bases between the two ends. The germline V gene encodes CDR1 DFQATT and CDR2 SNEGSKA (reference sequence). For the CDR3, the DNA is TGCAGTGTTTCACAAGGGGGGGGTAATGAAAAACTGTTTTTT. As protein: CSVSQGGGNEKLFF.

This clonotype was picked up a small number of times. This chain links TRBV5-1 with TRBJ2-1; 7 bases map to TRBD2. The germline V gene has CDR1 SGHRS and CDR2 YFSETQ. The V gene end was trimmed by 1 base and the J gene end by 5 bases; junction bases not matched to a gene: 6. There are 15 residues in the CDR3. This CDR3 is CASSLRLAAHNEQFF. The CDR3 DNA reads as TGCGCCAGCAGCTTGAGGCTAGCGGCCCACAATGAGCAGTTCTTC.

The chain combines TRBV11-3 with TRBJ2-5, with D perhaps matching TRBD1 or TRBD2 (6 bases each). The CDR3 covers 15 residues. Trimming pared 2 bases from V and 2 bases from J, leaving 12 bases between. The germline gives CDR1 SGHNT, CDR2 YENEEA. CDR3 amino acids: CASSLRGGQQETQYF. CDR3 DNA: TGTGCCAGCAGCTTACGAGGGGGGCAACAAGAGACCCAGTACTTC.

With respect to this clonotype: A much larger clone lies one base from this, so it may be a read error. The V call is TRBV24-1, the J call TRBJ2-3, with D possibly TRBD1 on 5 matching bases. Germline CDR1 is KGHDR and CDR2 is SFDVKD. Trimming removed 3 bases from V and 0 bases from J, with 12 bases in between. The length of the CDR3 is 16 residues. The CDR3 DNA is TGTGCCACCAGTGATGTCAGGGCCACTAGCACAGATACGCAGTATTTT. It codes for CATSDVRATSTDTQYF.

The table lists this clonotype with many counts. Here the CDR3 DNA reads TGTGCCAGCAGCTTAGAGGGGACCTTTCAAGAGACCCAGTACTTC. Protein: CASSLEGTFQETQYF. The gene calls are TRBV7-2 and TRBJ2-5, with D possibly called TRBD1 or TRBD2 (5 bases each). From germline, CDR1 is SGHTA and CDR2 FQGNSA. The CDR3 runs 15 residues. The V and J ends lost 1 base and 2 bases respectively, with 11 bases between them.

This clonotype was detected only a few times. The gene calls are TRBV7-2 and TRBJ2-2, with D possibly matching TRBD2 (5 bases). V was cut by 6 bases and J by 6 bases, with 14 bases left in between. Germline V gives CDR1 SGHTA, CDR2 FQGNSA. The CDR3 loop spans 14 amino acids. This chain's CDR3 is CASSRPGRSGELFF. CDR3 in DNA: TGTGCCAGCAGTCGCCCGGGGAGATCCGGGGAGCTGTTTTTT.

This clonotype was seen repeatedly, ten times or more. This chain links TRBV12-3 or TRBV12-4 with TRBJ1-6; TRBD1 aligns across 7 bases. The trim removed 5 bases at V and 7 bases at J, leaving 2 bases unmatched. The CDR3 runs to 13 residues. The CDR3 spells CASSQGQNSPLHF. CDR3 sequence (DNA): TGTGCCAGCAGTCAGGGACAGAATTCACCCCTCCACTTT.

The rearrangement links TRBV7-2 to TRBJ1-6; 7 bases are a match to TRBD1. The CDR3 contains 15 residues. Per the germline V gene, CDR1 is SGHTA and CDR2 is FQGNSA. Unmatched junction bases numbered 8, after V lost 5 bases and J lost 7 bases. DNA of the CDR3: TGTGCCAGCAGCCCCGCAGGGGGGCGGAATTCACCCCTCCACTTT. Amino acid sequence: CASSPAGGRNSPLHF.

This clonotype was detected ten times or more. The V call is TRBV6-2 or TRBV6-3, the J call TRBJ1-5; 9 bases are shared with TRBD1. The CDR3 is 16 residues long. The germline CDR1 and CDR2 sequences are MNHEY and SVGEGT. V trimming: 6 bases; J trimming: 4 bases; junction bases outside the gene matches: 10. The CDR3 region is CASSRQGQGWNQPQHF. The CDR3 DNA follows: TGTGCCAGCAGCCGTCAAGGACAGGGGTGGAATCAGCCCCAGCATTTT.

This clonotype occurred many times. The V gene is TRBV6-2 or TRBV6-3, the J gene TRBJ2-3; D might be TRBD2 (6 bases). The V gene's germline CDR1 is MNHEY and CDR2 SVGEGT. V was clipped by 6 bases and J by 2 bases, with 24 bases between them. CDR3 length: 18 amino acids. The CDR3 region has the DNA TGTGCCAGCAGCCGCCCTAGCGCCTCTCGTACTTACACAGATACGCAGTATTTT. Translated, it gives CASSRPSASRTYTDTQYF.

This clonotype rates as medium-sized (0.01 to 0.1%). The chain is built from TRBV12-3 or TRBV12-4 and TRBJ2-1, with TRBD2 identical over 8 bases. Germline trimming cut 1 base from V and 4 bases from J; bases unmatched to any gene: 6. The CDR3 sequence is 16 residues long. CDR3 DNA: TGTGCCAGCAGTTTAGTAGCGGGGTTCGGGTACAATGAGCAGTTCTTC. Its protein product is CASSLVAGFGYNEQFF.

This clonotype was seen ten or more times. The chain carries TRBV30 and TRBJ1-3, with D unclear. The length of the CDR3 is 15 residues. Germline V CDR1 and CDR2: GTSNPN, SVGIG (reference sequence). V lost 1 base to trimming and J lost 2 bases, with 12 bases between them. The CDR3 DNA reads TGTGCCTGGAGTGAGTGGGGAGGCGCTGGAAACACCATATATTTT. Amino acids: CAWSEWGGAGNTIYF.

The table lists this clonotype with many counts. This chain's CDR3 is CASGLGQFNTEAFF. The CDR3 DNA reads as TGTGCTAGTGGTTTGGGACAGTTTAACACTGAAGCTTTCTTT. The chain employs TRBV12-5 and TRBJ1-1, with TRBD1 as a possible D gene (5 bases). This CDR3 spans 14 amino acids. Trimming left V 1 base short and J 2 bases short, with 8 bases between. Germline V gives CDR1 LGHNT, CDR2 FRNRAP.

Ten or more counts support this clonotype. The J gene is TRBJ2-1, the V gene TRBV3-1, with no clear D. The V gene's germline CDR1 is LGHDT and CDR2 YNNKEL (reference sequence). CDR3 size: 15 residues. V gave up 1 base and J gave up 9 bases, with 16 bases separating them. The CDR3 bases are TGTGCCAGCAGCCAAGGGGTGGGTAGGGCGAGTGAGCAGTTCTTC. Its protein product is CASSQGVGRASEQFF.

The chain is built from TRBV27 and TRBJ1-5, with D possibly matching TRBD1 (5 bases). CDR3 size: 13 residues. CDR1 is MNHEY, CDR2 SMNVEV, per germline (reference sequence). Trimming shortened V by 5 bases and J by 7 bases, and 12 bases separated the two germline ends. The CDR3 DNA follows: TGTGCCAGCAGTCCCCAGGGTTGGCAGCCCCAGCATTTT. Its protein is CASSPQGWQPQHF.